Presented here are 27 T cell receptor beta chains from one specimen sequenced in a study of OX40 agonist ivuxolimab in advanced cancers. Repertoires were generated with immunoSEQ multiplex PCR, while TCRdb's copy carries only in-frame clones and drops some. The sample contains tens of thousands of clones, approximately 80% of which appear only once. The sequencing used CD4+ or CD8+ T cells sorted from blood, collected in a trial of the OX40 agonist ivuxolimab. These receptors were collected from an adult with an advanced solid tumor such as melanoma, head and neck, liver or kidney cancer.

This chain connects TRBV30 to TRBJ2-2; the match to TRBD1 covers 10 bases. V gave up 8 bases and J gave up 1 base; unmatched junction bases: 7. The CDR3 runs 15 residues. CDR1 GTSNPN and CDR2 SVGIG come from the germline V gene (reference sequence). CDR3 in DNA: TGTGCCCGTAGACAGGGGGCCTTGAACACCGGGGAGCTGTTTTTT. Protein: CARRQGALNTGELFF. The variable domain in full, completed from reference TRBV30 and TRBJ2-2, reads SQTIHQWPATLVQPVGSPLSLECTVEGTSNPNLYWYRQAAGRGLQLLFYSVGIGQISSEVPQNLSASRPQDRQFILSSKKLLLSDSGFYLCARRQGALNTGELFFGEGSRLTVL.

The rearrangement links TRBV4-1 to TRBJ1-4; TRBD1 matches at 7 bases. This CDR3 has 15 residues. Germline assignment: CDR1 MGHRA and CDR2 YSYEKL. V was pared by 3 bases and J by 4 bases, with 5 bases of the junction left unmatched. Here the CDR3 reads CASSHAGTDNEKLFF. CDR3 DNA sequence: TGCGCCAGCAGCCACGCCGGGACAGATAATGAAAAACTGTTTTTT.

This clone was seen only a few times. The chain combines TRBV7-6 with TRBJ2-5; D is unclear. The CDR3 covers 13 residues. Trimming cost V 4 bases and J 5 bases, with 11 bases left between them. CDR1 SGHVS and CDR2 FNYEAQ come from the germline V gene. CDR3 in amino acids: CASSSGYRETQYF. The CDR3 DNA sequence: TGTGCCAGCAGCTCCGGGTACCGCGAGACCCAGTACTTC.

The chain uses TRBV11-3 and TRBJ1-2; 7 bases are shared with TRBD1. J was trimmed by 6 bases and V by 5 bases; bases with no gene match: 9. This CDR3 region has 14 residues. Germline V gives CDR1 SGHNT, CDR2 YENEEA. The CDR3 DNA is TGTGCCAGCAGCGCGCGAGGGGGCGCCCATGGCTACACCTTC. Protein: CASSARGGAHGYTF.

The chain joins TRBV2 to TRBJ2-7; TRBD1 matches 9 bases. The V and J ends lost 6 bases and 2 bases, in that order; junction bases with no gene match: 2. The germline V gene has CDR1 SNHLY and CDR2 FYNNEI. This CDR3 is 13 amino acids long. CDR3 sequence: CASSRDRAYEQYF. The DNA for the CDR3 is TGTGCCAGCAGCCGGGACAGGGCCTACGAGCAGTACTTC.

The chain links TRBV5-4 to TRBJ2-7; 8 bases are shared with TRBD1. Germline CDR1 SGHNT, CDR2 YYREEE (reference sequence). The trim removed 4 bases at V and 0 bases at J, leaving 3 bases unmatched. The CDR3 contains 14 residues. The CDR3 DNA follows: TGTGCCAGCAGCGTGGACAGGGACTCCTACGAGCAGTACTTC. It yields the protein CASSVDRDSYEQYF.

V is TRBV29-1 and J is TRBJ1-4; a weak D match, TRBD1 (5 bases). V dropped 6 bases and J dropped 6 bases, with 17 bases sitting between them. CDR1 is SQVTM, CDR2 ANQGSEA, per germline. The CDR3 covers 14 residues. DNA of the CDR3: TGCAGCGTGGGGGGGTCCCGGGGACATGAAAAACTGTTTTTT. Translation: CSVGGSRGHEKLFF.

This chain joins TRBV5-8 and TRBJ2-1; TRBD2 matches at 7 bases. J gave up 4 bases and V 6 bases, and 7 bases lay outside the gene matches. The length of the CDR3 is 14 residues. Germline V gene sequence: CDR1 SGHTS, CDR2 YDEGEE. Written as DNA, the CDR3 is TGTGCCAGCAACTACCTAGCGGCATACAATGAGCAGTTCTTC. Residues: CASNYLAAYNEQFF. Using reference TRBV5-8 and TRBJ2-1 for the parts outside the CDR3, the full variable domain is EAGVTQSPTHLIKTRGQQATLRCSPISGHTSVYWYQQALGLGLQFLLWYDEGEERNRGNFPPRFSGRQFPNYSSELNVNALELEDSALYLCASNYLAAYNEQFFGPGTRLTVL.

The rearrangement links TRBV11-3 to TRBJ2-5; the D is unclear. From germline, CDR1 is SGHNT and CDR2 YENEEA. V was shortened by 4 bases and J by 6 bases, with 6 bases between the two germline ends. The CDR3 is made up of 11 amino acids. For the CDR3, the DNA is TGTGCCAGCAGCTCCGACAAGACCCAGTACTTC. It yields the protein CASSSDKTQYF. Full variable domain (rest looked up from reference TRBV11-3 and TRBJ2-5): EAGVVQSPRYKIIEKKQPVAFWCNPISGHNTLYWYLQNLGQGPELLIRYENEEAVDDSQLPKDRFSAERLKGVDSTLKIQPAELGDSAVYLCASSSDKTQYFGPGTRLLVL.

The V gene is TRBV9, the J gene TRBJ1-2; D is ambiguous. Germline V gives CDR1 SGDLS, CDR2 YYNGEE. This CDR3 has 12 amino acids. The V gene lost 7 bases and the J gene lost 4 bases, with 11 bases spanning the gap. The CDR3 DNA reads as TGTGCCAGCTCTGGAGCATCCTATGGCTACACCTTC. Translated: CASSGASYGYTF.

The V gene is TRBV7-9, the J gene TRBJ2-1; no definite D call. Germline V CDR1 and CDR2: SEHNR, FQNEAQ (reference sequence). The CDR3 totals 14 residues. The germline V and J ends were trimmed by 3 bases and 4 bases, with 10 bases remaining between them. CDR3 loop: CASSFRISYNEQFF. The DNA for the CDR3 is TGTGCCAGCAGCTTTAGGATCTCTTACAATGAGCAGTTCTTC.

J is TRBJ2-5 and V is TRBV28, with a weak D call TRBD1 (5 bases). The CDR3 has 16 amino acids. Per the germline V gene, CDR1 is MDHEN and CDR2 is SYDVKM. V lost 4 bases, J lost 5 bases, and 20 bases lay in between. Written as DNA, the CDR3 is TGTGCCAGCAGTTCCCTCCGCAGGGCGGAGAGGGAGACCCAGTACTTC. Protein product: CASSSLRRAERETQYF.

The chain has TRBV5-5 and TRBJ2-5; D might be TRBD2 (5 bases). The CDR3 contains 15 residues. V was pared by 4 bases and J by 4 bases, with 17 bases between. Germline loops: CDR1 SGHKS, CDR2 YYEKEE (reference sequence). CDR3 amino acids: CASSPRFSDGETQYF. The CDR3 DNA reads as TGTGCCAGCAGCCCAAGGTTTAGCGACGGAGAGACCCAGTACTTC.

The rearrangement uses TRBV6-1 and TRBJ2-7; TRBD1 agrees at 8 bases. The V gene's germline CDR1 is MNHNS and CDR2 SASEGT. After removal of 8 bases from V and 4 bases from J, the junction contained 10 bases not matched to a gene. CDR3 size: 14 residues. CDR3 amino acids: CASSPTGDLYEQYF. CDR3 sequence (DNA): TGTGCCAGCTCCCCGACAGGGGATCTTTACGAGCAGTACTTC.

This chain joins TRBV15 and TRBJ2-1; 10 bases fit TRBD1. CDR3 length equals 18 residues. With 0 bases clipped from V and 4 bases from J, the junction kept 9 bases outside the gene matches. Germline loops: CDR1 LNHNV, CDR2 YYDKDF (reference sequence). The CDR3 DNA follows: TGTGCCACCAGCAGAGATCGGGGACAGGGGAGTATTTACAATGAGCAGTTCTTC. Amino acids: CATSRDRGQGSIYNEQFF.

The chain recombines TRBV7-9 with TRBJ2-1; no reliable D call. Trimming pared 3 bases from V and 7 bases from J, leaving 7 bases between. Per the germline V gene, CDR1 is SEHNR and CDR2 is FQNEAQ (reference sequence). This CDR3 comprises 12 residues. This CDR3 reads CASSLHFNEQFF. CDR3 DNA sequence: TGTGCCAGCAGCTTGCACTTTAATGAGCAGTTCTTC.

The genes are TRBV18 and TRBJ2-2, with D perhaps given as TRBD1 or TRBD2 (5 bases each). The CDR3 extends over 16 amino acids. Germline CDR1 KGHSH, CDR2 LQKENI. V shed 6 bases and J shed 3 bases, with 17 bases lying between them. Here the CDR3 DNA reads TGTGCCAGCTCGCCCATAATGGGACCCTACACCGGGGAGCTGTTTTTT. It yields the protein CASSPIMGPYTGELFF.

The J gene is TRBJ2-1, the V gene TRBV29-1; D is possibly TRBD2 (6 bases). Per germline, CDR1 SQVTM and CDR2 ANQGSEA. The CDR3 loop spans 12 amino acids. Trimming cost V 4 bases and J 10 bases, with 14 bases left between them. The chain's CDR3 is CSVAGRRGEQFF. The DNA of the CDR3 is TGCAGCGTTGCGGGAAGGCGGGGCGAGCAGTTCTTC.

The V call is TRBV19, the J call TRBJ1-5, with D maybe TRBD1 (5 bases). Trimming took off 0 bases at V and 0 bases at J, with 12 bases between the two ends. CDR1 LNHDA and CDR2 SQIVND come from the germline V gene (reference sequence). CDR3 length equals 17 residues. The CDR3 loop reads CASSIDRGRISNQPQHF. The DNA for the CDR3 is TGTGCCAGTAGTATAGATCGGGGCCGGATTAGCAATCAGCCCCAGCATTTT.

Remarks on this clone: Other nucleotide sequences from this sample produce the same CDR3. The rearrangement uses TRBV6-5 and TRBJ2-7; 7 bases are a match to TRBD1. The CDR3 has 15 amino acids. V shed 2 bases, J shed 0 bases, and the junction held 4 bases outside the gene matches. Germline CDR1 is MNHEY and CDR2 is SVGAGI. In nucleotides, the CDR3 is TGTGCCAGCAGTTACAGAGCAGGGGGCTCCTACGAGCAGTACTTC. Translated: CASSYRAGGSYEQYF.

The chain joins TRBV5-4 to TRBJ2-7; 7 bases match TRBD1. The CDR3 extends over 14 amino acids. After removal of 2 bases from V and 2 bases from J, the junction contained 4 bases not matched to a gene. Germline assignment: CDR1 SGHNT and CDR2 YYREEE (reference sequence). CDR3 coding DNA: TGTGCCAGCAGCTTCAGGGGGTGGGCCTACGAGCAGTACTTC. Protein sequence: CASSFRGWAYEQYF.

The chain links TRBV4-3 to TRBJ1-4; D is ambiguous. Per germline, CDR1 LGHNA and CDR2 YSLEER. The CDR3 sequence is 17 residues long. V was clipped by 0 bases and J by 5 bases, with 16 bases between them. The CDR3 DNA reads TGCGCCAGCAGCCAAGATCTCGCTGGTCAGATCAATGAAAAACTGTTTTTT. This encodes CASSQDLAGQINEKLFF.

For this clone: A much larger clone sits a single nucleotide away, making a read error possible. Other DNA sequences of this sample code for an identical CDR3. CDR3 protein: CASSPGVQQPQHF. The CDR3 DNA sequence: TGTGCCAGTAGTCCAGGGGTTCAGCAGCCCCAGCACTTT. The chain recombines TRBV19 with TRBJ1-5; possibly TRBD1 for D (6 bases). There are 13 residues in the CDR3. CDR1 is LNHDA and CDR2 is SQIVND in the germline V gene (reference sequence).

This clone is termed medium-sized. The chain combines TRBV7-6 with TRBJ2-1, with a tentative D call TRBD1 (5 bases). Germline V CDR1 and CDR2: SGHVS, FNYEAQ. The CDR3 runs 13 residues. The ends were cut back, 2 bases at V and 10 bases at J, with 12 bases in the middle. This CDR3 is CASSLYGAGEQFF. DNA for the CDR3: TGTGCCAGCAGCTTATATGGGGCAGGGGAGCAGTTCTTC.

The DNA for the CDR3 is TGTGCCAGCAGCGTAAAGGGTGAGAATAATTCACCCCTCCACTTT. This sequence encodes CASSVKGENNSPLHF. This chain uses TRBV9 with TRBJ1-6; D gene ambiguous. Deletions cut 1 base from V and 5 bases from J, with 10 bases between. Germline values: CDR1 SGDLS, CDR2 YYNGEE. The CDR3 has 15 residues.

The V and J genes are TRBV2 and TRBJ2-5, with D possibly TRBD1 on 5 matching bases. The CDR3 loop spans 13 amino acids. The V end lost 6 bases, the J end lost 2 bases, and 10 bases lay between the germline ends. From germline, CDR1 is SNHLY and CDR2 FYNNEI. The chain's CDR3 is CASSLDIQETQYF. The CDR3 DNA is TGTGCCAGCAGCTTGGACATTCAAGAGACCCAGTACTTC.

This clone came up a few times. This chain uses TRBV23-1 with TRBJ2-1; the D call may be TRBD1 or TRBD2 (6 bases each). TRBV23-1 is known as an ORF, though its function is uncertain. CDR3 size: 15 residues. Trimming stripped 0 bases from V and 4 bases from J, with 10 bases between. CDR3 region: CASSQSEGDYNEQFF. The CDR3 DNA is TGCGCCAGCAGTCAATCGGAGGGGGATTACAATGAGCAGTTCTTC.